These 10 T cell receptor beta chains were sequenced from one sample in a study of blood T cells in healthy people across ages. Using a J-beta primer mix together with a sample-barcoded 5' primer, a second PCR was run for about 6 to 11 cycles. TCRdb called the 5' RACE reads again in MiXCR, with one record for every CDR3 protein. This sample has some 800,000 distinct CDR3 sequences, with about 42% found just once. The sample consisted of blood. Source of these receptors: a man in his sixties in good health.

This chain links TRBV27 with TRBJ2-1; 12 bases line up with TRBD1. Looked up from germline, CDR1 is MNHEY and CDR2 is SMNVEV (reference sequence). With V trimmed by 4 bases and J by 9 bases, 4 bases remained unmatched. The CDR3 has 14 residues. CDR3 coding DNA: TGTGCCAGCAGTTCAGGGACAGGGGGCGTTGAGCAGTTCTTC. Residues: CASSSGTGGVEQFF.

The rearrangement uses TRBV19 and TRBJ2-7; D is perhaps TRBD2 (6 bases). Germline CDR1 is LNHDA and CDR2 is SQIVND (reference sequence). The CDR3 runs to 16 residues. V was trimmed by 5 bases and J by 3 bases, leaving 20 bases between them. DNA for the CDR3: TGTGCCAGTAGTGCAGGGACTCCGACTCGTGGCTACGAGCAGTACTTC. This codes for CASSAGTPTRGYEQYF.

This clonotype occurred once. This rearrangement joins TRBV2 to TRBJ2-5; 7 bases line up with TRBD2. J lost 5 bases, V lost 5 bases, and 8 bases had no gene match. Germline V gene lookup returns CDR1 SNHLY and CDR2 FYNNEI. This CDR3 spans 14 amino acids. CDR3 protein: CASSPGRRLETQYF. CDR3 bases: TGTGCCAGCAGTCCCGGGAGGCGCTTGGAGACCCAGTACTTC.

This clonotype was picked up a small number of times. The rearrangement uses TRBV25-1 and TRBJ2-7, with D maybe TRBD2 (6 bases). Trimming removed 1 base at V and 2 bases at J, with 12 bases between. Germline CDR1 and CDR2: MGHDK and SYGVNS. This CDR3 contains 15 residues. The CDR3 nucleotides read TGTGCCAGCAGTGAATCTGGAGGGGCAACCTACGAGCAGTACTTC. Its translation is CASSESGGATYEQYF.

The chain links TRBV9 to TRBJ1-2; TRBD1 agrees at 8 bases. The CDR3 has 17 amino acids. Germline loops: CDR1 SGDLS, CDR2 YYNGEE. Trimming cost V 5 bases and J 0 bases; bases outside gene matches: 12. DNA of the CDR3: TGTGCCAGCAGATCAGACAGGGGAGGGCGGGCTAACTATGGCTACACCTTC. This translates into CASRSDRGGRANYGYTF. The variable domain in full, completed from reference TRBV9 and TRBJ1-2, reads DSGVTQTPKHLITATGQRVTLRCSPRSGDLSVYWYQQSLDQGLQFLIQYYNGEERAKGNILERFSAQQFPDLHSELNLSSLELGDSALYFCASRSDRGGRANYGYTFGSGTRLTVV.

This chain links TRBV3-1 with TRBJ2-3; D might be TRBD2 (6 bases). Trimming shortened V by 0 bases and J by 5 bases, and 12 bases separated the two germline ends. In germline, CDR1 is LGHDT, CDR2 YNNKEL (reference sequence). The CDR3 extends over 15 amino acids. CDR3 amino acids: CASSQDASVGDTQYF. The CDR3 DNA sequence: TGTGCCAGCAGCCAAGACGCTAGCGTAGGAGATACGCAGTATTTT.

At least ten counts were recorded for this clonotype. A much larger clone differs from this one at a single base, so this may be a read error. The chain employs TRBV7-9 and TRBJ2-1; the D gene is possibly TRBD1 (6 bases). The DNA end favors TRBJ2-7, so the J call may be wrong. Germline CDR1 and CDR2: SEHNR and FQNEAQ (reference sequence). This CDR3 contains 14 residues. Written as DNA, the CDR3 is TGTGCCAGCAGCTTAGGGGACACCTACAATGAGCAGTACTTC. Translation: CASSLGDTYNEQYF.

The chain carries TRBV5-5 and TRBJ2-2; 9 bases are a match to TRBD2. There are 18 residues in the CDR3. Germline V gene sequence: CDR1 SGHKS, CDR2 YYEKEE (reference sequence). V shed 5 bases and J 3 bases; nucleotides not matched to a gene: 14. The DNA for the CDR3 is TGTGCCAGCAGTCCCGGACTAGCGAGGTCGTCGTACACCGGGGAGCTGTTTTTT. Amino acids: CASSPGLARSSYTGELFF.

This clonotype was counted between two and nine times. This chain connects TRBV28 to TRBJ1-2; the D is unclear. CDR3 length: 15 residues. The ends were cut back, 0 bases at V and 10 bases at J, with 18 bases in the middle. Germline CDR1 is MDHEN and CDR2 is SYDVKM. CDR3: CASSLWDRASGDYTF. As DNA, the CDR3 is TGTGCCAGCAGTTTATGGGACCGGGCCTCGGGAGACTACACCTTC.

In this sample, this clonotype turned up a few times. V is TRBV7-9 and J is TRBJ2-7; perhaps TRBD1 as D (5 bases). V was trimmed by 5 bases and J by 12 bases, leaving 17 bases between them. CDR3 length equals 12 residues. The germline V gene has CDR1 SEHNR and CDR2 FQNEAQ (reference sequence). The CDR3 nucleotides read TGTGCCAGCAGCCACGAAGGAGAGACAGCGTACTTC. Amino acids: CASSHEGETAYF.